These 28 T cell receptor beta chains share one sample of origin, sequenced in a study of metastatic and nonmetastatic thyroid tumors. No treatment had been given to any patient before thyroid surgery. TCRdb re-clonotyped the PCR reads through MiXCR. The table includes fewer than 45,000 clones, roughly 20% detected once. Sequencing used blood. The origin of the receptors is a female donor with papillary thyroid cancer or a benign thyroid nodule (not recorded which). Some clones in this sample may be carry-over from other donors' samples.

This clone was seen ten or more times. The chain carries TRBV10-3 and TRBJ1-2; TRBD1 agrees at 8 bases. Germline V lookup: CDR1 ENHRY, CDR2 SYGVKD. The CDR3 loop spans 16 amino acids. With 8 bases clipped from V and 6 bases from J, the junction kept 17 bases outside the gene matches. The CDR3 DNA sequence: TGTGCCATCGTAAGTTCCCCAGGACAGGGCAGCGATGGCTACACCTTC. This sequence encodes CAIVSSPGQGSDGYTF.

This chain connects TRBV6-1 to TRBJ2-7; D gene ambiguous. This CDR3 has 13 residues. Trimming removed 7 bases at V and 2 bases at J, with 12 bases between. Germline V lookup: CDR1 MNHNS, CDR2 SASEGT. CDR3 in DNA: TGTGCCAGCAATGTTACATGGCCCTACGAGCAGTACTTC. It yields the protein CASNVTWPYEQYF.

This clone has just a few counts. At one boundary the junction diverges from the germline segment, which might be a read error. The genes are TRBV29-1 and TRBJ1-1; tentative D call: TRBD1 (6 bases). Germline CDR1 is SQVTM and CDR2 is ANQGSEA. The CDR3 length is 11 residues. This chain's CDR3 is CSSDRFTEAFF. The CDR3 nucleotides are TGCAGCAGCGACAGGTTCACTGAAGCCTTCTTT.

This clone was recorded many times. The rearrangement uses TRBV5-1 and TRBJ1-2; D remains ambiguous. Deletions cut 5 bases from V and 8 bases from J, with 19 bases between. Germline-derived CDR1 and CDR2 are SGHRS and YFSETQ. The CDR3 consists of 14 residues. The CDR3 loop reads CASSMVGGNEGYTF. The CDR3, as DNA: TGCGCCAGCAGTATGGTAGGAGGAAATGAGGGCTACACCTTC.

A remark on this clone: The junction does not match germline at one end; this may be a read error. The CDR3: CARGFKPRETQYF. The CDR3 bases are TGTGCCAGAGGTTTCAAGCCTCGGGAGACACAGTACTTC. The rearrangement uses TRBV2 and TRBJ2-5, with a weak D call TRBD2 (6 bases). Looked up from germline, CDR1 is SNHLY and CDR2 is FYNNEI. The CDR3 sequence is 13 residues long.

This clone was counted at least ten times. J is TRBJ1-2 and V is TRBV5-1; a weak D match, TRBD1 (6 bases). The CDR3 consists of 15 residues. V was cut by 3 bases and J by 8 bases, with 20 bases left in between. Germline values: CDR1 SGHRS, CDR2 YFSETQ. CDR3 coding DNA: TGCGCCAGCAGCTCCGAATCACGGGGGGGCGGCGGCTACACCTTC. This sequence encodes CASSSESRGGGGYTF.

This clone was counted many times. CDR3 sequence: CATSDSRTSGRNEQFF. The CDR3 DNA sequence: TGTGCCACCAGTGATTCGAGGACTAGCGGGAGGAATGAGCAGTTCTTC. The chain links TRBV24-1 to TRBJ2-1, with 14 bases lining up with TRBD2. This CDR3 region has 16 residues. The trim removed 2 bases at V and 7 bases at J, leaving 3 bases unmatched. Germline V lookup: CDR1 KGHDR, CDR2 SFDVKD.

There are a few counts of this clone. The germline gene is not matched at one end of the junction; a read error may be the cause. The chain combines TRBV10-1 with TRBJ2-1; D is perhaps TRBD2 (6 bases). The CDR3 has 13 residues. Germline CDR1 and CDR2: WNHNN and SYGVQD (reference sequence). The CDR3 nucleotides are TGCACCAGCAGTGAGGCGGGACCTAATGAGAAGTTCTTC. This encodes CTSSEAGPNEKFF.

This chain joins TRBV6-1 and TRBJ2-2; tentatively, D is TRBD2 (6 bases). Looked up from germline, CDR1 is MNHNS and CDR2 is SASEGT. Trimming shortened V by 5 bases and J by 9 bases, and 19 bases separated the two germline ends. CDR3 length: 15 amino acids. The CDR3 DNA sequence: TGTGCCAGCAGTATGGCTAGCGTGAAACCCTGGGAGCTGTTTTTT. Its protein product is CASSMASVKPWELFF.

This clone has just a few counts. It is likely a read error, because the conserved phenylalanine at the end of the CDR3 is missing. CDR3: CSALFPYNEQFL. The CDR3 DNA sequence: TGCAGTGCTTTGTTCCCCTACAATGAGCAGTTCCTC. The chain combines TRBV20-1 with TRBJ2-1; D gene uncertain. Per germline, CDR1 DFQATT and CDR2 SNEGSKA (reference sequence). V was trimmed by 5 bases and J by 2 bases, leaving 7 bases between them. This CDR3 has 12 amino acids.

Judged by abundance, this clone is medium-sized (0.01 to 0.1%). This sequence joins TRBV6-2 or TRBV6-3 and TRBJ2-5; 8 bases agree with TRBD2. This CDR3 spans 13 amino acids. Germline lookup yields CDR1 MNHEY and CDR2 SVGEGT. Losses at the gene ends were 6 bases for V and 9 bases for J; bases not matched to a gene: 9. DNA of the CDR3: TGTGCCAGCAGCCCGGGGGGGGTTCTAGCCCAGTACTTC. Amino acid sequence: CASSPGGVLAQYF.

The chain is built from TRBV20-1 and TRBJ2-6; D gene ambiguous. CDR1 and CDR2 from the germline V gene are DFQATT and SNEGSKA (reference sequence). Trimming took 5 bases from V and 2 from J, leaving 19 bases between them. This CDR3 has 17 amino acids. CDR3: CSADEGSLRTGANVLTF. The CDR3 DNA reads TGCAGTGCTGACGAAGGTAGCCTCCGAACTGGGGCCAACGTCCTGACTTTC.

In its sample, this clone was seen once. The V gene is TRBV5-6, the J gene TRBJ1-2, with D uncertain. The CDR3 runs 14 residues. V was trimmed by 6 bases and J by 2 bases, leaving 14 bases between them. Germline values: CDR1 SGHDT, CDR2 YYEEEE. The CDR3, as DNA: TGTGCCAGCATGGAGTTAGTAGAAAACTATGGCTACACCTTC. This codes for CASMELVENYGYTF.

This clone was observed a few times. A junction end diverges from the germline sequence, so it may reflect a read error. The J gene is TRBJ2-5, the V gene TRBV6-4; D unclear. Germline CDR1 MRHNA, CDR2 SNTAGT. The CDR3 contains 16 residues. This chain's CDR3 is CASSDLSGSHQENQYF. The CDR3 DNA sequence: TGTGCCAGCAGTGATCTTTCTGGGTCACACCAAGAGAACCAGTACTTC.

This clone was detected many times. The rearrangement links TRBV5-1 to TRBJ2-1; 8 positions agree with TRBD2. The CDR3 has 16 residues. CDR1 SGHRS and CDR2 YFSETQ come from the germline V gene. Trimming cost V 1 base and J 1 base; bases outside gene matches: 4. CDR3: CASSLSSGASYNEQFF. In nucleotides, the CDR3 is TGCGCCAGCAGCTTGAGTAGCGGGGCATCCTACAATGAGCAGTTCTTC.

A note on this clone: This clone may be a read error of a much larger clone one base away. The chain is built from TRBV12-3 or TRBV12-4 and TRBJ2-5, with D possibly being TRBD2 (6 bases). The CDR3 has 12 residues. CDR3 sequence: CASSLDRETKYF. In DNA form, the CDR3 reads TGTGCCAGCAGTTTAGACCGGGAGACCAAGTACTTC.

This clone was observed a handful of times. V usage is TRBV6-2 or TRBV6-3 and J usage is TRBJ2-1, with 9 bases aligning to TRBD2. Germline CDR1 is MNHEY and CDR2 is SVGEGT. V was pared by 1 base and J by 2 bases, with 6 bases of the junction left unmatched. The CDR3 is 17 residues long. The CDR3 DNA reads as TGTGCCAGCAGTTACTTGACTAGCGGACCCCCCTACAATGAGCAGTTCTTC. Encoded protein: CASSYLTSGPPYNEQFF.

This clone has ten or more counts. CDR3 nucleotides: TGCGCCAGCAGCCAATGGGGGACTAGCGGGAATCTGAACTCTATTCGCTCCTACAATGAGCAGTTCTTC. Protein: CASSQWGTSGNLNSIRSYNEQFF. This chain connects TRBV4-3 to TRBJ2-1; TRBD2 matches 13 bases. The CDR3 covers 23 residues. Germline CDR1 reads LGHNA; CDR2 reads YSLEER. The V gene end was trimmed by 2 bases and the J gene end by 0 bases; junction bases not matched to a gene: 19.

This clone was detected only a few times. The genes are TRBV20-1 and TRBJ2-7; TRBD2 matches 14 bases. The CDR3 is 15 residues long. Germline-derived CDR1 and CDR2 are DFQATT and SNEGSKA (reference sequence). With V trimmed by 1 base and J by 3 bases, 2 bases remained unmatched. The CDR3 DNA is TGCAGTGCTAGAGGGACTAGCGGGAGGTTCTACGAGCAGTACTTC. It specifies CSARGTSGRFYEQYF.

Points on this clone: The junction departs from germline at one end; a sequencing error may be responsible. This chain uses TRBV27 with TRBJ1-5, with no clear D. Germline assignment: CDR1 MNHEY and CDR2 SMNVEV (reference sequence). The CDR3 totals 15 residues. CDR3 residues: CASMARASSNQPQHF. CDR3 bases: TGTGCCAGCATGGCTAGGGCTTCTAGCAACCAGCCCCAGCATTTT.

The V and J genes are TRBV5-1 and TRBJ1-6, with unresolved D. Germline V gene data show CDR1 as SGHRS and CDR2 as YFSETQ. V was pared by 0 bases and J by 9 bases, with 16 bases between. The CDR3 has 16 amino acids. CDR3 protein: CASSLATTSGGSPLHF. The CDR3 DNA is TGCGCCAGCAGCTTGGCCACTACTTCGGGCGGTTCACCCCTCCACTTT.

This clone was counted only a few times. The J gene is TRBJ2-1, the V gene TRBV28, with D unresolved. V was shortened by 4 bases and J by 5 bases, with 21 bases between the two germline ends. The CDR3 sequence is 17 residues long. Germline CDR1 MDHEN, CDR2 SYDVKM. This CDR3 is CASSWMDGYYTHNEQFF. CDR3 DNA: TGTGCCAGCAGTTGGATGGACGGGTATTATACTCACAATGAGCAGTTCTTC.

V usage is TRBV5-1 and J usage is TRBJ2-1; D is possibly TRBD1 or TRBD2 (5 bases each). The CDR3 totals 15 residues. Germline V gives CDR1 SGHRS, CDR2 YFSETQ. Trimming removed 0 bases at V and 6 bases at J, with 13 bases between. CDR3 nucleotide sequence: TGCGCCAGCAGCTTGGACGGGAAGGGGTGCAATGAGCAGTTCTTC. Translated, it gives CASSLDGKGCNEQFF.

The chain has TRBV13 and TRBJ1-6, with no clear D. V lost 2 bases and J lost 5, with 19 bases in between. CDR3 length: 18 residues. Germline CDR1 reads PRHDT; CDR2 reads FYEKMQ (reference sequence). CDR3 sequence (DNA): TGTGCCAGCAGCTTACGTGGACGGTGGGATCCTAATAATTCACCCCTCCACTTT. Its translation is CASSLRGRWDPNNSPLHF.

On this clone itself: Just one base apart from a much larger clone, this may be a read error. At the DNA level, this CDR3 is encoded by other sequences in the same sample as well. The V gene is TRBV15, the J gene TRBJ2-1; the D is unclear. This CDR3 has 16 residues. CDR1 is LNHNV, CDR2 YYDKDF, per germline (reference sequence). Trimming took off 0 bases at V and 0 bases at J, with 9 bases between the two ends. CDR3 nucleotides: TGTGCCACCAGCAGAGATAGCCCCAGCTCCTACAATGAGCAGTTCTTC. Translation gives CATSRDSPSSYNEQFF.

The gene calls are TRBV25-1 and TRBJ1-1, with TRBD1 identical over 7 bases. This CDR3 contains 13 residues. From germline, CDR1 is MGHDK and CDR2 SYGVNS. The trim removed 9 bases at V and 4 bases at J, leaving 8 bases unmatched. In DNA form, the CDR3 reads TGTGCCAGGGATAACAGGGGAAGCACTGAAGCTTTCTTT. Protein sequence: CARDNRGSTEAFF.

Worth noting for this clone: One end of the junction varies from germline; a read error may be responsible. The V and J genes are TRBV12-3 or TRBV12-4 and TRBJ1-2, with no clear D. This CDR3 contains 16 residues. The CDR3 loop is CANSPPGHGGIYGYTF. DNA for the CDR3: TGTGCCAACAGTCCCCCCGGTCACGGAGGGATCTATGGCTACACCTTC.

The gene calls are TRBV20-1 and TRBJ1-5, with 9 nucleotides matching TRBD1. The CDR3 totals 16 residues. CDR1 is DFQATT and CDR2 is SNEGSKA in the germline V gene (reference sequence). Trimming cost V 4 bases and J 0 bases; bases outside gene matches: 7. CDR3 sequence: CSATTQGAGSNQPQHF. DNA of the CDR3: TGCAGTGCTACCACACAGGGGGCAGGTAGCAATCAGCCCCAGCATTTT.